These 30 T cell receptor beta chains share one sample of origin, sequenced in a study of a mutant IDH1 vaccine in newly diagnosed glioma. TCRdb keeps only in-frame clones here, not all; method: immunoSEQ multiplex PCR. The sample yields 40,000 or so clones, roughly nine tenths seen once. Time point meaning: week 5, during vaccination. A 20-mer mutant IDH1 peptide at 300 ug was injected subcutaneously with topical imiquimod. The antigens these receptors bind are not known. This specimen was PBMCs, taken from a glioma patient whose treatment included an IDH1 peptide vaccine. The receptor set was obtained from a man aged 50 or older with glioma.

The rearrangement links TRBV6-5 to TRBJ1-1, with a weak D call TRBD1 (6 bases). With 2 bases removed from V and 0 bases from J, the gap between germline ends came to 10 bases. This CDR3 comprises 15 residues. Germline V gives CDR1 MNHEY, CDR2 SVGAGI. In nucleotides, the CDR3 is TGTGCCAGCAGTTACGGACAGAATCTGAACACTGAAGCTTTCTTT. The encoded protein is CASSYGQNLNTEAFF.

The chain joins TRBV7-3 to TRBJ1-1, with 7 positions matching TRBD1. Germline CDR1 SGHTA, CDR2 FQGTGA. The CDR3 is 14 amino acids. Losses at the gene ends were 4 bases for V and 4 bases for J; bases not matched to a gene: 6. This CDR3 reads CASSSRQGPTEAFF. CDR3 sequence (DNA): TGTGCCAGCAGCTCCCGACAGGGACCCACTGAAGCTTTCTTT.

The chain recombines TRBV30 with TRBJ1-5; TRBD1 agrees at 8 bases. The CDR3 is made up of 17 amino acids. Germline trimming cut 4 bases from V and 2 bases from J; bases unmatched to any gene: 13. Germline lookup yields CDR1 GTSNPN and CDR2 SVGIG (reference sequence). CDR3 nucleotide sequence: TGTGCCTGGAATCGCGGGGCAGGGGGCATGGGCAATCAGCCCCAGCATTTT. Protein sequence: CAWNRGAGGMGNQPQHF.

The V and J genes are TRBV28 and TRBJ2-3; 8 bases are shared with TRBD2. V gave up 5 bases and J gave up 2 bases; unmatched junction bases: 12. This CDR3 region has 17 residues. In germline, CDR1 is MDHEN, CDR2 SYDVKM. The CDR3 protein is CASSTPLGLADTDTQYF. The CDR3 coding sequence is TGTGCCAGCAGTACGCCACTCGGACTAGCAGACACAGATACGCAGTATTTT.

J is TRBJ2-7 and V is TRBV5-4; D is tentatively TRBD1 or TRBD2 (6 bases each). Germline V CDR1 and CDR2: SGHNT, YYREEE (reference sequence). The V end lost 1 base, the J end lost 3 bases, and 11 bases lay between the germline ends. This CDR3 is 14 amino acids long. The CDR3: CASSLSQGGYEQYF. CDR3 sequence (DNA): TGTGCCAGCAGCTTGTCACAGGGAGGCTACGAGCAGTACTTC. Using reference TRBV5-4 and TRBJ2-7 for the parts outside the CDR3, the full variable domain is ETGVTQSPTHLIKTRGQQVTLRCSSQSGHNTVSWYQQALGQGPQFIFQYYREEENGRGNFPPRFSGLQFPNYSSELNVNALELDDSALYLCASSLSQGGYEQYFGPGTRLTVT.

The chain combines TRBV10-3 with TRBJ2-5; 12 positions agree with TRBD1. J gave up 4 bases and V 6 bases, and 6 bases lay outside the gene matches. CDR1 is ENHRY, CDR2 SYGVKD, per germline. CDR3 size: 15 residues. CDR3 in DNA: TGTGCCATCAGCCGGGACAGGGGGCGATCAGAGACCCAGTACTTC. This encodes CAISRDRGRSETQYF.

The genes are TRBV7-9 and TRBJ2-4; D is perhaps TRBD1 (5 bases). This CDR3 contains 14 residues. Germline V gene sequence: CDR1 SEHNR, CDR2 FQNEAQ (reference sequence). The V and J ends lost 1 base and 1 base respectively, with 5 bases between them. The CDR3: CASSLEGAKNIQYF. In DNA form, the CDR3 reads TGTGCCAGCAGCTTAGAGGGGGCCAAAAACATTCAGTACTTC.

The chain recombines TRBV15 with TRBJ2-7; TRBD1 might be the D (5 bases). The CDR3 consists of 13 residues. V was trimmed by 4 bases and J by 6 bases, leaving 13 bases between them. Germline V gene lookup returns CDR1 LNHNV and CDR2 YYDKDF (reference sequence). CDR3 amino acids: CATSTKGWFEQYF. CDR3 nucleotides: TGTGCCACCAGCACCAAGGGGTGGTTCGAGCAGTACTTC. The full variable domain, completed using reference TRBV15 and TRBJ2-7, is DAMVIQNPRYQVTQFGKPVTLSCSQTLNHNVMYWYQQKSSQAPKLLFHYYDKDFNNEADTPDNFQSRRPNTSFCFLDIRSPGLGDTAMYLCATSTKGWFEQYFGPGTRLTVT.

The rearrangement joins TRBV7-9 to TRBJ2-1, with D uncertain. V was trimmed by 6 bases and J by 12 bases, leaving 21 bases between them. This CDR3 has 14 residues. CDR1 SEHNR and CDR2 FQNEAQ come from the germline V gene (reference sequence). The CDR3 nucleotides read TGTGCCAGCAGATCGATTAGTGCGCGTGTAGGGCAGTTCTTC. Protein product: CASRSISARVGQFF.

The rearrangement uses TRBV13 and TRBJ2-3; TRBD2 agrees at 10 bases. Unmatched junction bases numbered 9, after V lost 2 bases and J lost 4 bases. The CDR3 has 17 amino acids. Germline CDR1 PRHDT, CDR2 FYEKMQ (reference sequence). CDR3 nucleotide sequence: TGTGCCAGCAGCTTAACCAGCGGGGGGGCCGTGTCAGATACGCAGTATTTT. This gives the protein CASSLTSGGAVSDTQYF.

This chain links TRBV14 with TRBJ2-2; no definite D call. Germline values: CDR1 SGHDN, CDR2 FVKESK. The ends were cut back, 7 bases at V and 3 bases at J, with 9 bases in the middle. This CDR3 has 13 amino acids. The CDR3 region has the DNA TGTGCCAGCACTTCGACTTACACCGGGGAGCTGTTTTTT. Its protein product is CASTSTYTGELFF.

This chain connects TRBV5-1 to TRBJ2-5; D not resolved. CDR3 length: 19 residues. Between the trimmed V and J ends, which lost 2 bases and 9 bases, there was a span of 32 bases. The germline V gene encodes CDR1 SGHRS and CDR2 YFSETQ. This CDR3 is CASSFSVPEAGPLKRPQYF. DNA of the CDR3: TGCGCCAGCAGCTTCAGTGTACCAGAAGCAGGACCTCTCAAGAGACCCCAGTACTTC. The variable domain in full, with the rest retrieved from reference TRBV5-1 and TRBJ2-5, is KAGVTQTPRYLIKTRGQQVTLSCSPISGHRSVSWYQQTPGQGLQFLFEYFSETQRNKGNFPGRFSGRQFSNSRSEMNVSTLELGDSALYLCASSFSVPEAGPLKRPQYFGPGTRLLVL.

The rearrangement uses TRBV29-1 and TRBJ1-2, with D hard to call. The V end was cut by 2 bases, the J end by 4 bases, with 11 bases between. The V gene's germline CDR1 is SQVTM and CDR2 ANQGSEA. This CDR3 is built from 13 residues. CDR3 in amino acids: CSVERSLFYGYTF. CDR3 DNA sequence: TGCAGCGTTGAACGTAGCCTGTTCTATGGCTACACCTTC.

The chain combines TRBV27 with TRBJ2-3, with D tentatively TRBD2 (6 bases). Trimming cost V 1 base and J 1 base, with 12 bases left between them. The CDR3 spans 16 residues. The V gene's germline CDR1 is MNHEY and CDR2 SMNVEV (reference sequence). The CDR3 sequence is CASSLLGGTGTDTQYF. The CDR3 DNA is TGTGCCAGCAGTTTATTGGGGGGTACCGGCACAGATACGCAGTATTTT.

V usage is TRBV30 and J usage is TRBJ2-3; 9 bases line up with TRBD2. The J segment lost 6 bases and the V segment lost 4 bases, leaving 14 bases of the junction unmatched. This CDR3 comprises 16 residues. The germline CDR1 and CDR2 sequences are GTSNPN and SVGIG (reference sequence). This chain's CDR3 is CAWNGLAGKIGDTQYF. The CDR3, as DNA: TGTGCCTGGAACGGGCTAGCGGGGAAAATAGGGGATACGCAGTATTTT.

This clone is a singleton in its sample. This chain links TRBV6-6 with TRBJ2-7; a possible D gene is TRBD2 (5 bases). V was trimmed by 6 bases and J by 6 bases, leaving 12 bases between them. Germline loops: CDR1 MNHNY, CDR2 SVGAGI (reference sequence). This CDR3 region has 12 residues. CDR3 DNA sequence: TGTGCCAGCAGCCCCGTGAGGGCCGAGCAGTACTTC. As protein: CASSPVRAEQYF.

The rearrangement joins TRBV5-6 to TRBJ2-7; 10 bases are shared with TRBD1. This CDR3 comprises 14 residues. V dropped 3 bases and J dropped 5; count of bases not matched to a gene: 5. CDR1 and CDR2 from the germline V gene are SGHDT and YYEEEE. CDR3 loop: CASSYRDRGHEQYF. CDR3 nucleotide sequence: TGTGCCAGCAGCTACCGGGACAGGGGCCACGAGCAGTACTTC.

This CDR3 reads CASSYYSSPYEQYF. Here the CDR3 DNA reads TGTGCCAGCAGTTACTACAGTAGCCCCTACGAGCAGTACTTC. This chain links TRBV6-5 with TRBJ2-7; D is ambiguous. V lost 1 base, J lost 2 bases, and 9 bases lay in between. This CDR3 is 14 amino acids long. Germline CDR1 and CDR2: MNHEY and SVGAGI.

This rearrangement joins TRBV4-3 to TRBJ2-7, with 8 bases aligning to TRBD2. The CDR3 runs to 14 residues. Trimming took 0 bases from V and 4 from J; bases not matched to a gene: 2. Germline values: CDR1 LGHNA, CDR2 YSLEER. CDR3 coding DNA: TGCGCCAGCAGCCAAGAAACTAGCGGATACGAGCAGTACTTC. Its translation: CASSQETSGYEQYF.

The genes are TRBV7-2 and TRBJ1-5, with TRBD1 identical over 9 bases. V trimming: 5 bases; J trimming: 5 bases; junction bases outside the gene matches: 13. This CDR3 has 17 amino acids. The germline gives CDR1 SGHTA, CDR2 FQGNSA. CDR3 in amino acids: CASSMTPGQGLYQPQHF. The DNA for the CDR3 is TGTGCCAGCAGCATGACTCCGGGACAGGGATTGTATCAGCCCCAGCATTTT.

V and J are TRBV29-1 and TRBJ1-1; no clear D gene. The ends were cut back, 5 bases at V and 0 bases at J, with 13 bases in the middle. Germline values: CDR1 SQVTM, CDR2 ANQGSEA. The CDR3 loop spans 14 amino acids. As DNA, the CDR3 is TGCAGCGTTAGGATTTCCCCTATGAACACTGAAGCTTTCTTT. This gives the protein CSVRISPMNTEAFF.

This chain uses TRBV9 with TRBJ2-5, with TRBD2 matching over 9 bases. Germline V lookup: CDR1 SGDLS, CDR2 YYNGEE. V gave up 1 base and J gave up 5 bases; unmatched junction bases: 15. The CDR3 loop spans 18 amino acids. The CDR3 bases are TGTGCCAGCAGCGTACGGAAGCGGGGGGCACCTAAGGGGGAGACCCAGTACTTC. Its translation: CASSVRKRGAPKGETQYF.

The chain is built from TRBV6-5 and TRBJ1-5, with D unresolved. The length of the CDR3 is 13 residues. Trimming took off 5 bases at V and 7 bases at J, with 12 bases between the two ends. Germline-derived CDR1 and CDR2 are MNHEY and SVGAGI. DNA of the CDR3: TGTGCCAGCAGTACACAGTCGGGGCAGCCCCAGCATTTT. Translating gives CASSTQSGQPQHF.

The chain uses TRBV5-1 and TRBJ1-1; 7 bases align to TRBD1. Trimming took 2 bases from V and 7 from J; bases not matched to a gene: 2. The CDR3 is made up of 12 amino acids. Germline CDR1 and CDR2: SGHRS and YFSETQ. Here the CDR3 reads CASSFRDSEAFF. The CDR3 DNA reads as TGCGCCAGCAGCTTTCGGGACAGTGAAGCTTTCTTT.

V and J are TRBV19 and TRBJ2-1, with 7 bases that match TRBD2. This CDR3 has 16 amino acids. The germline gives CDR1 LNHDA, CDR2 SQIVND (reference sequence). Trimming removed 7 bases from V and 7 bases from J; junction bases left unmatched: 16. Here the CDR3 reads CASNKGRAGVGNEQFF. The CDR3 DNA follows: TGTGCCAGTAACAAGGGAAGGGCGGGAGTGGGTAATGAGCAGTTCTTC.

CDR3: CASSTRNSDGELFF. CDR3 DNA sequence: TGTGCCAGCAGCACACGGAACTCGGACGGGGAGCTGTTTTTT. The chain has TRBV9 and TRBJ2-2; D gene ambiguous. CDR3 size: 14 residues. V lost 4 bases, J lost 7 bases, and 14 bases lay in between. The germline CDR1 and CDR2 sequences are SGDLS and YYNGEE.

This sequence joins TRBV5-1 and TRBJ2-5; TRBD1 aligns across 9 bases. Trimming cost V 4 bases and J 5 bases; bases outside gene matches: 12. Per the germline V gene, CDR1 is SGHRS and CDR2 is YFSETQ. This CDR3 has 16 amino acids. The CDR3 DNA follows: TGCGCCAGCAGCATCTCAGTGGGGACAGGGTCCGAGACCCAGTACTTC. Translating gives CASSISVGTGSETQYF.

The chain couples TRBV2 to TRBJ2-7; a possible D gene is TRBD1 (6 bases). V was shortened by 4 bases and J by 5 bases, with 18 bases between the two germline ends. Germline values: CDR1 SNHLY, CDR2 FYNNEI. The CDR3 length is 15 residues. The DNA of the CDR3 is TGTGCCAGCAGTGGTGTCGAGACAGGCCTCCACGAGCAGTACTTC. This sequence encodes CASSGVETGLHEQYF.

The chain has TRBV27 and TRBJ1-4, with 8 bases matching TRBD1. The germline CDR1 and CDR2 sequences are MNHEY and SMNVEV (reference sequence). The CDR3 length is 18 residues. Trimming removed 6 bases from V and 3 bases from J; junction bases left unmatched: 15. CDR3 sequence (DNA): TGTGCCAGCAGGCGGGGGGACAGGCACCTGCAAGCTAATGAAAAACTGTTTTTT. Its protein is CASRRGDRHLQANEKLFF.

V and J are TRBV5-1 and TRBJ1-2; 8 nucleotides line up with TRBD1. The ends lost 0 bases at V and 3 bases at J; junction bases unmatched: 7. This CDR3 comprises 16 residues. From germline, CDR1 is SGHRS and CDR2 YFSETQ. The CDR3 loop reads CASSLEGQVLHYGYTF. The CDR3 DNA sequence: TGCGCCAGCAGCTTGGAGGGACAGGTCCTACACTATGGCTACACCTTC.